These 20 T cell receptor beta chains originate from one sample sequenced in a study of Ad26.COV2.S vaccination and SARS-CoV-2 variants. Treatment denoted: around 19 received Ad26.COV2.S at low or high dose, single or two shots; five or six received placebo; per-sample allocation not given. The investigators took samples on day 63 after the first vaccine or placebo injection. Libraries were prepared by immunoSEQ multiplex PCR; TCRdb keeps only in-frame clonotypes and omits some of them. The sample comprises around 380,000 clones, approximately 90% of which are singletons, and around 3.4% rests with the top ten. The specimen comprised peripheral blood, sampled in a trial of Ad26.COV2.S vaccine versus placebo. The source of these receptors is a person between 18 and 59 years old who received the Ad26.COV2.S COVID-19 vaccine or a placebo.

The V and J genes are TRBV6-1 and TRBJ1-2; 9 bases are a match to TRBD1. CDR1 is MNHNS, CDR2 SASEGT, per germline. The V segment lost 2 bases and the J segment 8 bases; nucleotides outside the gene matches: 12. The length of the CDR3 is 16 residues. The CDR3 protein is CASSEPGQGLALGYTF. CDR3 nucleotide sequence: TGTGCCAGCAGTGAACCGGGACAGGGACTAGCCCTGGGCTACACCTTC.

The chain recombines TRBV24-1 with TRBJ1-1, with D perhaps matching TRBD1 (5 bases). Trimming left V 1 base short and J 8 bases short, with 10 bases between. Per germline, CDR1 KGHDR and CDR2 SFDVKD. The CDR3 has 13 amino acids. CDR3 amino acids: CATSDFRGEEAFF. In DNA form, the CDR3 reads TGTGCCACCAGTGATTTTCGGGGGGAGGAAGCTTTCTTT.

The chain joins TRBV5-1 to TRBJ2-7; D is unclear. This CDR3 has 14 amino acids. Trimming pared 1 base from V and 0 bases from J, leaving 8 bases between. Germline V gene lookup returns CDR1 SGHRS and CDR2 YFSETQ. In nucleotides, the CDR3 is TGCGCCAGCAGCTTGCAACAGAGCTCCTACGAGCAGTACTTC. Protein: CASSLQQSSYEQYF.

This chain connects TRBV5-4 to TRBJ2-7; D unresolved. Germline assignment: CDR1 SGHNT and CDR2 YYREEE (reference sequence). This CDR3 contains 14 residues. V was trimmed by 0 bases and J by 7 bases, leaving 14 bases between them. CDR3 in amino acids: CASSLEGKLEEQYF. The CDR3 DNA reads as TGTGCCAGCAGCTTGGAAGGCAAGCTTGAGGAGCAGTACTTC.

This rearrangement joins TRBV30 to TRBJ2-3; D may be TRBD2 (7 bases). Germline V lookup: CDR1 GTSNPN, CDR2 SVGIG (reference sequence). The CDR3 is made up of 14 amino acids. Trimming shortened V by 2 bases and J by 2 bases, and 11 bases separated the two germline ends. The CDR3 DNA follows: TGTGCCTGGAGTTGGGCGGGGGCCACAGATACGCAGTATTTT. This encodes CAWSWAGATDTQYF. Filled out from reference TRBV30 and TRBJ2-3, the complete variable domain reads SQTIHQWPATLVQPVGSPLSLECTVEGTSNPNLYWYRQAAGRGLQLLFYSVGIGQISSEVPQNLSASRPQDRQFILSSKKLLLSDSGFYLCAWSWAGATDTQYFGPGTRLTVL.

The V gene is TRBV27, the J gene TRBJ2-3; possibly TRBD1 for D (6 bases). Germline V lookup: CDR1 MNHEY, CDR2 SMNVEV (reference sequence). Trimming took off 4 bases at V and 6 bases at J, with 14 bases between the two ends. There are 14 residues in the CDR3. The CDR3 DNA reads as TGTGCCAGCAGTTGGGGCAGGGGTGGTGATACGCAGTATTTT. This sequence encodes CASSWGRGGDTQYF.

V usage is TRBV19 and J usage is TRBJ1-2, with unresolved D. CDR1 is LNHDA and CDR2 is SQIVND in the germline V gene (reference sequence). This CDR3 is built from 14 residues. The ends were cut back, 5 bases at V and 3 bases at J, with 13 bases in the middle. The CDR3 sequence: CASSEGNFHYGYTF. The CDR3 DNA reads as TGTGCCAGTAGTGAGGGCAACTTCCACTATGGCTACACCTTC.

Points on this clone: The same CDR3 can be traced to other DNA sequences in this sample. J is TRBJ1-2 and V is TRBV19, with a possible D match to TRBD1 (5 bases). This CDR3 has 13 amino acids. In germline, CDR1 is LNHDA, CDR2 SQIVND (reference sequence). Trimming cost V 2 bases and J 8 bases, with 12 bases left between them. The DNA of the CDR3 is TGTGCCAGTAGTATATCCAGGGCTGAGGGCTACACCTTC. Protein sequence: CASSISRAEGYTF.

This rearrangement joins TRBV5-6 to TRBJ1-2; D unresolved. The V end was cut by 4 bases, the J end by 4 bases, with 14 bases between. The CDR3 length is 14 residues. CDR1 and CDR2 (germline): SGHDT, YYEEEE. Here the CDR3 DNA reads TGTGCCAGCAGCCCCCTGGGTGAGGGCTATGGCTACACCTTC. It specifies CASSPLGEGYGYTF.

The V call is TRBV27, the J call TRBJ1-2; D may be TRBD1 (6 bases). Trimming took 4 bases from V and 0 from J, leaving 9 bases between them. The CDR3 totals 14 residues. Germline CDR1 MNHEY, CDR2 SMNVEV (reference sequence). The CDR3 region is CASSSRGSNYGYTF. As DNA, the CDR3 is TGTGCCAGCAGTTCCAGGGGTTCTAACTATGGCTACACCTTC.

This sequence joins TRBV6-1 and TRBJ2-7; D perhaps matches TRBD1 (6 bases). This CDR3 is built from 15 residues. Germline V gene lookup returns CDR1 MNHNS and CDR2 SASEGT. Trimming took 2 bases from V and 3 from J, leaving 14 bases between them. CDR3 DNA sequence: TGTGCCAGCAGTGAATATCCAGGGGCAGTCTACGAGCAGTACTTC. Translation gives CASSEYPGAVYEQYF.

This clone has just a few counts. The CDR3 DNA reads as TGTGCCAGTAGTTCCCATCTAGCGGGGTCGCTACAAGAGACCCAGTACTTC. Translating it yields CASSSHLAGSLQETQYF. The rearrangement links TRBV19 to TRBJ2-5, with 9 bases aligning to TRBD2. J gave up 2 bases and V 5 bases, and 12 bases lay outside the gene matches. The CDR3 extends over 17 amino acids. Per germline, CDR1 LNHDA and CDR2 SQIVND (reference sequence).

The chain employs TRBV18 and TRBJ2-1; 11 bases map to TRBD1. The germline gives CDR1 KGHSH, CDR2 LQKENI. V gave up 5 bases and J gave up 2 bases; unmatched junction bases: 2. The CDR3 consists of 15 residues. DNA for the CDR3: TGTGCCAGCTCATCGGACAGGGGGCCCTACAATGAGCAGTTCTTC. Encoded protein: CASSSDRGPYNEQFF.

The rearrangement links TRBV7-9 to TRBJ1-1; D call uncertain. The ends were cut back, 1 base at V and 4 bases at J, with 7 bases in the middle. This CDR3 has 13 amino acids. CDR1 is SEHNR and CDR2 is FQNEAQ in the germline V gene (reference sequence). CDR3 DNA sequence: TGTGCCAGCAGCTTAGGGGTCGGCACTGAAGCTTTCTTT. Translated, it gives CASSLGVGTEAFF. Looking up the rest from reference TRBV7-9 and TRBJ1-1 gives the full variable domain: DTGVSQNPRHKITKRGQNVTFRCDPISEHNRLYWYRQTLGQGPEFLTYFQNEAQLEKSRLLSDRFSAERPKGSFSTLEIQRTEQGDSAMYLCASSLGVGTEAFFGQGTRLTVV.

The V gene is TRBV2, the J gene TRBJ2-5, with D perhaps TRBD1 or TRBD2 (5 bases each). Trimming removed 7 bases from V and 5 bases from J, with 14 bases in between. Per germline, CDR1 SNHLY and CDR2 FYNNEI. This CDR3 has 13 amino acids. The chain's CDR3 is CASKGPEGETQYF. The CDR3 DNA follows: TGTGCCAGCAAGGGACCAGAGGGGGAGACCCAGTACTTC. The full variable domain, its missing parts supplied by reference TRBV2 and TRBJ2-5, is EPEVTQTPSHQVTQMGQEVILRCVPISNHLYFYWYRQILGQKVEFLVSFYNNEISEKSEIFDDQFSVERPDGSNFTLKIRSTKLEDSAMYFCASKGPEGETQYFGPGTRLLVL.

V and J are TRBV6-6 and TRBJ2-5; TRBD2 agrees at 7 bases. CDR1 and CDR2 from the germline V gene are MNHNY and SVGAGI (reference sequence). The CDR3 spans 13 residues. V shed 6 bases and J 2 bases; nucleotides not matched to a gene: 3. This chain's CDR3 is CASSPSGQETQYF. The CDR3, as DNA: TGTGCCAGCAGCCCTAGCGGTCAAGAGACCCAGTACTTC.

The V gene is TRBV15, the J gene TRBJ2-3, with D perhaps TRBD1 (6 bases). With 0 bases removed from V and 8 bases from J, the gap between germline ends came to 9 bases. CDR3 length: 13 residues. Germline V gene lookup returns CDR1 LNHNV and CDR2 YYDKDF (reference sequence). CDR3 in amino acids: CATSRDQGPTQYF. The CDR3 nucleotides are TGTGCCACCAGCAGAGATCAGGGGCCTACGCAGTATTTT.

The gene calls are TRBV7-2 and TRBJ2-5, with a weak D call TRBD2 (6 bases). V was clipped by 5 bases and J by 0 bases, with 7 bases between them. The CDR3 length is 13 residues. The germline gives CDR1 SGHTA, CDR2 FQGNSA. This CDR3 reads CASSRDYQETQYF. CDR3 coding DNA: TGTGCCAGCAGCCGGGACTACCAAGAGACCCAGTACTTC. Full variable domain (missing parts from reference TRBV7-2 and TRBJ2-5): GAGVSQSPSNKVTEKGKDVELRCDPISGHTALYWYRQSLGQGLEFLIYFQGNSAPDKSGLPSDRFSAERTGGSVSTLTIQRTQQEDSAVYLCASSRDYQETQYFGPGTRLLVL.

The chain links TRBV30 to TRBJ2-1, with D perhaps matching TRBD1 (5 bases). Trimming pared 2 bases from V and 8 bases from J, leaving 13 bases between. Per the germline V gene, CDR1 is GTSNPN and CDR2 is SVGIG (reference sequence). This CDR3 spans 13 amino acids. CDR3 amino acids: CAWSTPGRDEQFF. CDR3 coding DNA: TGTGCCTGGAGTACCCCCGGCAGGGATGAGCAGTTCTTC.

J is TRBJ2-7 and V is TRBV6-2 or TRBV6-3; unclear D gene. V shed 5 bases and J shed 4 bases, with 15 bases lying between them. The CDR3 has 14 residues. The germline gives CDR1 MNHEY, CDR2 SVGEGT. The CDR3 here is CASSRPGPPYEQYF. CDR3 nucleotide sequence: TGTGCCAGCAGTCGCCCCGGACCTCCGTACGAGCAGTACTTC.